This TCR beta chain was captured by sequencing in a study of Ad26.COV2.S vaccination and SARS-CoV-2 variants. Study-wide background: The vaccine Ad26.COV2.S was put into the muscle once, or twice with 56 days between.

Treatment here: around 19 received Ad26.COV2.S at low or high dose, single or two shots; roughly five received placebo; per-sample allocation not given. Sampling was done on day 63 after the first vaccine or placebo injection. Germline V gene sequence: CDR1 MNHNY, CDR2 SVGAGI (reference sequence). There are 15 residues in the CDR3. J lost 2 bases, V lost 5 bases, and 8 bases had no gene match. Profiling relied on immunoSEQ multiplex PCR, and the TCRdb table lists in-frame clones only, not all of them. The data hold 200,000 to 300,000 clones, with around 90% observed a single time. This sequence originates from a person between 18 and 59 years old who received the Ad26.COV2.S COVID-19 vaccine or a placebo. Source: peripheral blood, taken in a trial of Ad26.COV2.S vaccine versus placebo. The rearrangement uses TRBV6-6 and TRBJ2-7; 8 nucleotides align to TRBD1. The CDR3 here is CASSPDRVYTYEQYF. Written as DNA, the CDR3 is TGTGCCAGCAGTCCGGACAGGGTGTATACCTACGAGCAGTACTTC.